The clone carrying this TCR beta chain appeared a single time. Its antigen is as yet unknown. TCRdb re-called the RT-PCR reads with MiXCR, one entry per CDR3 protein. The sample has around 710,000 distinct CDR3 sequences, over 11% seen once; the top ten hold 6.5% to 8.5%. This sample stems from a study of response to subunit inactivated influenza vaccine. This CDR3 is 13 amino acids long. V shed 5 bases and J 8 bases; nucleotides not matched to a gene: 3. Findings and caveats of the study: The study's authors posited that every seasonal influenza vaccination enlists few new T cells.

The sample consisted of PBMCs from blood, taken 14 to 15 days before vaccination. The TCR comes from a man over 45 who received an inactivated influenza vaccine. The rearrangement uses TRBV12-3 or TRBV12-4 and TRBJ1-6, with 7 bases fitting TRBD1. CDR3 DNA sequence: TGTGCCAGCAGTCCGGGACAGTATTCACCCCTCCACTTT. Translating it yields CASSPGQYSPLHF.